This T cell receptor (beta chain) was sequenced for a study of blood T cell repertoires in COVID-19. On the study more broadly: Collection of acute and convalescent COVID-19 samples took place in the United States, Italy and Spain. Nucleic acid was either cDNA or gDNA, and it came from T cells, B-cell-depleted T cells, or PBMCs.

As handled by the study authors: Quantification of nucleated cells was approximated via reference gene primer amplification. Profiling relied on immunoSEQ multiplex PCR, and the TCRdb table lists in-frame clones only, not all of them. V and J calls and clone size are copied from that table; D and trimming were computed from the DNA. The sample lists about 120,000 clones; 75% to 90% were seen once. V was pared by 5 bases and J by 7 bases, with 11 bases between. The CDR3 has 12 amino acids. Per the germline V gene, CDR1 is SGHDN and CDR2 is FVKESK. The specimen sequenced was peripheral blood. This receptor was identified in a man aged 25-40 years with acute or convalescent COVID-19. The chain uses TRBV14 and TRBJ1-1, with D possibly being TRBD1 (5 bases). This CDR3 is CASSDGGVEAFF. In DNA, the CDR3 is TGTGCCAGCAGCGACGGGGGGGTTGAAGCTTTCTTT.